The entry that follows covers one T cell receptor (beta chain) sequence. The antigen remains unidentified. Gene names refer to mouse genes. Sequencing ends 4 residues short of the CDR3 end; the germline J gene provides the rest. This sample stems from a study of CD8+ T cells in alopecia areata. Study at large: The approximately 6-11-week-old female C3H/HeJ mice were given skin taken from 6-12-month-old C3H/HeJ graft donors that had spontaneous alopecia. Points from the study as a whole: Possibly as an HLA-related effect, TCR sharing across patients appeared less clear than in mice. Tissue-resident alphabeta T cells belonging to normal skin likewise get sequenced within scalp specimens.

Investigators isolated RNA and reverse transcribed it into cDNA to act as the sequencing template. The repertoire was sequenced with immunoSEQ multiplex PCR; TCRdb's copy has only in-frame clones and lacks some. The sample is made up of more than 90,000 clones, none counted only once. Germline V gene lookup returns CDR1 NNHDY and CDR2 SYVADS. Trimming removed 1 base from V and 6 bases from J; junction bases left unmatched: 7. The CDR3 runs to 15 residues. The material sequenced was lesional skin. The chain is built from TRBV13-3 and TRBJ2-1, with 7 bases that match TRBD2. The receptor's source is a C3H/HeJ mouse with alopecia areata. The MHC haplotype of the strain is H2-k. CDR3 DNA, as far as it was read: TGTGCCAGCAGTGATTTGGACTGGAGAGGTGCT. Translation: CASSDLDWRGA. The full CDR3 sequence reads CASSDLDWRGAEQFF.